This TCR beta chain was captured in a study of cytomegalovirus exposure and HLA in healthy donors (dated by TCRdb to about 2017). Regarding the research as a whole: According to a later analysis, the approximately 120 validation repertoires were produced on the same platform as the approximately 600 repertoires of the first cohort. The aim of the study was to test whether cataloging public T cell receptors could identify signatures of past pathogen exposure. Along with the approximately 700-subject first cohort, a separate validation cohort of roughly 110 different subjects was used. To predict cytomegalovirus infection status, the study brought together high-throughput TCR immunosequencing, statistical association of individual TCRs with disease status, and machine learning.

The receptor library was made with the immunoSEQ multiplex PCR assay. Regarding the original processing steps: A statistical classification framework was built for diagnosing cytomegalovirus status from the catalog of TCR beta chain sequences. In TCRdb, the immuneACCESS table is reduced to in-frame sequences with V and J assigned. These tables do not hold every clone; where another copy was compared, an unresolved V gene accounts for under half, and the others remain unexplained. The DNA was the basis for D and trimming; V, J and clone size are from that table. The sample yields fewer than 200,000 clones; approximately 89% were counted once. Around 7.2% of the sample is in the top ten clones. The donors were included in the validation cohort of 130 or so subjects, a group kept apart from the roughly 680-subject first cohort. About this clone: It has no known antigen specificity. The sample holds no much larger clone one base away, and base qualities are not on file.

At the junction V is shortened by 7 bases and J by 4 bases, with 15 bases in between. As encoded in the germline V gene, CDR1 is MGHRA while CDR2 is YSYEKL. The CDR3 covers 14 residues, taking in both the cysteine and the phenylalanine. Only the CDR3 region is kept as DNA, spanning 42 bases read in frame from base 1. Points the paper makes about the study in general: Three of the identified cytomegalovirus-associated TCR beta chains were confirmed in vitro to be specific for cytomegalovirus antigens. It was suggested by the authors that the approach could potentially be generalized to other disease states and immunological phenotypes. Subsequent analysis determined that TCRs grouped into clusters in the first cohort also showed a tendency toward co-occurrence across the roughly 120 validation repertoires, and approximately 93% of cluster scores exceeded 0. The classifier was reported to diagnose cytomegalovirus status with high specificity and sensitivity in both the original cohort and the validation cohort. A total of roughly 160 TCR beta chains were listed by the study as associated with cytomegalovirus. Most TCR sequences were seen in very few donors, while some public TCRs were found in many individuals. A later analysis had no HLA typing for the validation cohort, so co-occurrence there was scored across all 130 or so repertoires.

The V and J genes are TRBV4-1 and TRBJ2-3; a tentative D call is TRBD2 (5 bases match). Material for sequencing was PBMCs. The sequence was obtained from a man younger than 45 in good health and CMV-seropositive. The encoded CDR3 is CASKLVVGADTQYF. The DNA sequence reads TGCGCCAGCAAACTAGTGGTCGGTGCAGATACGCAGTATTTT.